The 28 T cell receptor beta chains in this list originate from one sample, sequenced in a study of breast tumors, draining lymph nodes, adjacent tissues. TCRdb used MiXCR to reprocess the multiplex PCR reads, holding one entry per CDR3 protein. The sample shows roughly 120,000 distinct CDR3 sequences, 20% of them seen only once. Samples came from axillary lymph nodes draining the breast cancer. The specimen was axillary lymph node tissue. The receptors come from a female donor with breast cancer. Some clones in this sample may be carry-over from other donors' samples.

Ten or more counts support this clonotype. This chain joins TRBV14 and TRBJ2-7, with D possibly matching TRBD1 (6 bases). Germline V lookup: CDR1 SGHDN, CDR2 FVKESK. Between the trimmed V and J ends, which lost 1 base and 9 bases, there was a span of 7 bases. CDR3 length: 11 residues. The CDR3 bases are TGTGCCAGCAGCCAAGGGGGGCGGCAGTACTTC. The encoded protein is CASSQGGRQYF.

This clonotype was seen repeatedly, ten times or more. The V and J genes are TRBV4-2 and TRBJ1-4, with D perhaps matching TRBD1 (6 bases). CDR3 length: 14 amino acids. Germline CDR1 LGHNA, CDR2 YNFKEQ. Trimming cost V 1 base and J 8 bases, with 11 bases left between them. CDR3 sequence: CASSQARGGEKLFF. CDR3 sequence (DNA): TGTGCCAGCAGCCAAGCCAGGGGAGGGGAAAAACTGTTTTTT.

This clonotype was recorded at least ten times. The gene calls are TRBV7-9 and TRBJ2-5; TRBD1 might be the D (6 bases). The CDR3 length is 15 residues. V shed 2 bases and J shed 4 bases, with 14 bases lying between them. Germline V lookup: CDR1 SEHNR, CDR2 FQNEAQ (reference sequence). The CDR3 loop is CASSLSATGLETQYF. The CDR3 DNA reads TGTGCCAGCAGCTTAAGTGCGACAGGTCTAGAGACCCAGTACTTC.

This clonotype was found many times. Written as DNA, the CDR3 is TGTGCCAGCAGCTTAGGGGGAGGGGGCGCTTACGGCTACACCTTC. As protein: CASSLGGGGAYGYTF. V and J are TRBV11-2 and TRBJ1-2; 7 positions agree with TRBD1. The trim removed 1 base at V and 8 bases at J, leaving 10 bases unmatched. CDR1 and CDR2 from the germline V gene are SGHAT and FQNNGV. The CDR3 spans 15 residues.

A word on this clonotype: Sequence at one end of the junction differs from germline and may be a read error. The chain combines TRBV20-1 with TRBJ2-2; possibly TRBD2 for D (7 bases). Germline V gene lookup returns CDR1 DFQATT and CDR2 SNEGSKA (reference sequence). CDR3 size: 16 residues. This CDR3 reads CSAREAAGARTGELYF. The CDR3 coding sequence is TGTAGTGCTAGAGAGGCTGCGGGGGCGCGAACCGGGGAGCTGTATTTT.

This chain joins TRBV5-1 and TRBJ2-3; TRBD2 matches 9 bases. Germline-derived CDR1 and CDR2 are SGHRS and YFSETQ. CDR3 length equals 15 residues. Trimming removed 4 bases from V and 0 bases from J; junction bases left unmatched: 3. The CDR3 nucleotides are TGCGCCAGCAGCGTTAGCGGGGGAAGCACAGATACGCAGTATTTT. Translated, it gives CASSVSGGSTDTQYF.

This clonotype was recorded at least ten times. The chain carries TRBV2 and TRBJ1-2, with 7 positions matching TRBD1. Germline V gives CDR1 SNHLY, CDR2 FYNNEI. V was pared by 11 bases and J by 5 bases, with 17 bases of the junction left unmatched. The CDR3 covers 15 residues. The CDR3 spells CAANSAGQPSYGYTF. The CDR3 DNA follows: TGTGCCGCAAACTCCGCGGGACAGCCATCTTATGGCTACACCTTC. The whole variable domain, remainder taken from reference TRBV2 and TRBJ1-2, is EPEVTQTPSHQVTQMGQEVILRCVPISNHLYFYWYRQILGQKVEFLVSFYNNEISEKSEIFDDQFSVERPDGSNFTLKIRSTKLEDSAMYFCAANSAGQPSYGYTFGSGTRLTVV.

The table lists this clonotype with many counts. This chain's CDR3 is CASKTGTGDYEQYF. The CDR3 region has the DNA TGTGCCAGTAAAACCGGGACAGGGGACTACGAGCAGTACTTC. The chain is built from TRBV19 and TRBJ2-7, with TRBD1 matching over 10 bases. CDR1 is LNHDA and CDR2 is SQIVND in the germline V gene (reference sequence). CDR3 size: 14 residues. The ends lost 7 bases at V and 3 bases at J; junction bases unmatched: 6.

This clonotype was seen many times. The chain recombines TRBV9 with TRBJ2-3; 7 bases map to TRBD1. This CDR3 spans 16 amino acids. Germline V gene sequence: CDR1 SGDLS, CDR2 YYNGEE. V dropped 4 bases and J dropped 3; count of bases not matched to a gene: 11. The CDR3 loop reads CASSLRQGRETDTQYF. CDR3 DNA: TGTGCCAGCAGCCTGAGACAGGGACGGGAAACAGATACGCAGTATTTT.

This clonotype appeared a single time. The genes are TRBV7-9 and TRBJ1-1; D remains unclear. Germline V CDR1 and CDR2: SEHNR, FQNEAQ (reference sequence). The CDR3 is 12 residues long. Trimming cost V 5 bases and J 11 bases, with 15 bases left between them. CDR3 loop: CASSSREVRAFF. The CDR3 region has the DNA TGTGCCAGCAGCAGCCGGGAAGTTAGGGCTTTCTTT.

This clonotype was counted a few times. The chain uses TRBV5-1 and TRBJ1-5, with TRBD1 identical over 8 bases. The junction had 9 bases not matched to a gene; V was cut back by 7 bases and J by 6 bases. The V gene's germline CDR1 is SGHRS and CDR2 YFSETQ. The CDR3 is 14 amino acids. CDR3 nucleotides: TGCGCCAGCGGTCAAGATACAGGGGGTCAGCCCCAGCATTTT. The encoded protein is CASGQDTGGQPQHF.

This chain joins TRBV20-1 and TRBJ1-1, with a possible D match to TRBD1 (5 bases). V was cut by 6 bases and J by 4 bases, with 21 bases left in between. Germline V gene lookup returns CDR1 DFQATT and CDR2 SNEGSKA (reference sequence). CDR3 length: 15 amino acids. Here the CDR3 reads CSAPLRGSILTEAFF. CDR3 bases: TGCAGTGCCCCCCTACGGGGGTCAATTCTCACTGAAGCTTTCTTT.

This clonotype showed up many times. This chain joins TRBV6-2 or TRBV6-3 and TRBJ1-5; D is unclear. The CDR3 extends over 14 amino acids. Germline CDR1 and CDR2: MNHEY and SVGEGT. Trimming took 2 bases from V and 0 from J, leaving 5 bases between them. The CDR3 bases are TGTGCCAGCAGTTACGGGTATAGCAATCAGCCCCAGCATTTT. Translated, it gives CASSYGYSNQPQHF.

At least ten counts were recorded for this clonotype. The V and J genes are TRBV7-3 and TRBJ2-3; 7 bases agree with TRBD1. Germline CDR1 SGHTA, CDR2 FQGTGA. V lost 5 bases and J lost 1; bases outside the gene matches: 6. The CDR3 loop spans 15 amino acids. This CDR3 is CASSATGIRTDTQYF. In DNA form, the CDR3 reads TGTGCCAGCAGCGCGACAGGGATCCGCACAGATACGCAGTATTTT.

In this sample, this clonotype turned up a few times. The V and J genes are TRBV7-9 and TRBJ1-5; the D is unclear. The V end lost 3 bases, the J end lost 0 bases, and 33 bases lay between the germline ends. The CDR3 runs 23 residues. Germline CDR1 reads SEHNR; CDR2 reads FQNEAQ (reference sequence). The CDR3 region has the DNA TGTGCCAGCAGCTTGAACGTATGTGTATTCTTCCCAACTACCCGGGATAGCAATCAGCCCCAGCATTTT. This codes for CASSLNVCVFFPTTRDSNQPQHF.

This clonotype was observed many times. The chain links TRBV7-9 to TRBJ2-3, with 8 bases identical to TRBD2. V gave up 6 bases and J gave up 3 bases; unmatched junction bases: 8. The germline CDR1 and CDR2 sequences are SEHNR and FQNEAQ (reference sequence). CDR3 length: 15 amino acids. The CDR3: CASSHGGGGTDTQYF. Here the CDR3 DNA reads TGTGCCAGCAGTCACGGGGGGGGCGGTACAGATACGCAGTATTTT.

With respect to this clonotype: A much larger clone lies one base from this, so it may be a read error. The chain uses TRBV2 and TRBJ2-5; tentative D call: TRBD2 (5 bases). V shed 5 bases and J shed 7 bases, with 17 bases lying between them. Germline V lookup: CDR1 SNHLY, CDR2 FYNNEI. The CDR3 has 14 residues. The CDR3: CASSFRESETTQYF. The CDR3 DNA is TGTGCCAGCAGTTTTCGGGAATCGGAGACGACCCAGTACTTC.

This clonotype was seen ten or more times. The CDR3: CASSLLGYGYTF. DNA for the CDR3: TGTGCCAGCAGCTTATTAGGCTATGGCTACACCTTC. The rearrangement links TRBV7-2 to TRBJ1-2; D call uncertain. This CDR3 is built from 12 residues. V lost 2 bases and J 4 bases, leaving 5 bases between the germline ends. Germline CDR1 reads SGHTA; CDR2 reads FQGNSA.

This clonotype came up once. Compared with germline, one end of the junction differs, possibly owing to a read error. The rearrangement joins TRBV20-1 to TRBJ1-1; TRBD1 is a possible D gene (5 bases). Germline CDR1 and CDR2: DFQATT and SNEGSKA (reference sequence). This CDR3 is built from 14 residues. CDR3 protein: CSARDSRSNTEAFF. Here the CDR3 DNA reads TGCAGTGCTCGAGACAGCCGATCGAACACTGAAGCTTTCTTT.

This clonotype was picked up one time. The rearrangement uses TRBV6-6 and TRBJ1-1; D is unresolved. The CDR3 runs to 13 residues. The ends were cut back, 4 bases at V and 1 base at J, with 7 bases in the middle. Germline V lookup: CDR1 MNHNY, CDR2 SVGAGI (reference sequence). The CDR3 loop reads CASSSLANTEAFF. The DNA of the CDR3 is TGTGCCAGCAGTTCCCTTGCGAACACTGAAGCTTTCTTT.

This clonotype was seen ten or more times. This chain uses TRBV6-2 or TRBV6-3 with TRBJ2-1, with 11 bases matching TRBD2. The CDR3 has 16 amino acids. V trimming: 6 bases; J trimming: 4 bases; junction bases outside the gene matches: 8. The germline V gene has CDR1 MNHEY and CDR2 SVGEGT. The CDR3 sequence is CASSHPTSGAYNEQFF. The CDR3 bases are TGTGCCAGCAGCCACCCGACTAGCGGGGCTTACAATGAGCAGTTCTTC.

This clonotype has more than one count but fewer than ten. The chain employs TRBV28 and TRBJ2-1; possibly TRBD2 for D (5 bases). V dropped 5 bases and J dropped 0 bases, with 17 bases sitting between them. This CDR3 has 17 amino acids. Germline V CDR1 and CDR2: MDHEN, SYDVKM. Written as DNA, the CDR3 is TGTGCCAGCAGTCCCCCGGCGGGCAAGAGCTCCTACAATGAGCAGTTCTTC. Protein: CASSPPAGKSSYNEQFF.

This clonotype was observed at least ten times. This chain joins TRBV5-1 and TRBJ1-3; D possibly corresponds to TRBD1 (6 bases). Germline V lookup: CDR1 SGHRS, CDR2 YFSETQ. The CDR3 runs to 16 residues. V lost 0 bases, J lost 4 bases, and 14 bases lay in between. CDR3 DNA sequence: TGCGCCAGCAGCTTGGGGACAGCAGGGGCCGGAAACACCATATATTTT. It codes for CASSLGTAGAGNTIYF.

This clonotype has more than one count but fewer than ten. This chain links TRBV28 with TRBJ2-1, with 9 bases fitting TRBD1. The CDR3 consists of 16 residues. CDR1 is MDHEN and CDR2 is SYDVKM in the germline V gene. V was clipped by 4 bases and J by 2 bases; unmatched bases: 6. In nucleotides, the CDR3 is TGTGCCAGCAGTTCGGAGGACAGGGGAACCTACAATGAGCAGTTCTTC. It is translated as CASSSEDRGTYNEQFF. The entire variable domain, with the rest obtained from reference TRBV28 and TRBJ2-1, is as follows: DVKVTQSSRYLVKRTGEKVFLECVQDMDHENMFWYRQDPGLGLRLIYFSYDVKMKEKGDIPEGYSVSREKKERFSLILESASTNQTSMYLCASSSEDRGTYNEQFFGPGTRLTVL.

This clonotype was counted at least ten times. The rearrangement joins TRBV6-1 to TRBJ2-7; TRBD1 matches at 7 bases. CDR1 MNHNS and CDR2 SASEGT come from the germline V gene. J gave up 2 bases and V 5 bases, and 9 bases lay outside the gene matches. The CDR3 totals 15 residues. CDR3 residues: CASSTGALGAYEQYF. The CDR3 region has the DNA TGTGCCAGCAGTACAGGGGCACTAGGCGCCTACGAGCAGTACTTC.

A remark on this clonotype: A read error may explain this, as a much larger clone is one base away. CDR3 amino acids: CAGIPGRSYNEQFF. CDR3 nucleotide sequence: TGTGCCGGTATCCCCGGCCGATCCTACAATGAGCAGTTCTTC. J is TRBJ2-1 and V is TRBV19; D gene unclear. Germline V gene data show CDR1 as LNHDA and CDR2 as SQIVND (reference sequence). V was clipped by 11 bases and J by 1 base, with 15 bases between them. CDR3 size: 14 residues.

This clonotype has at least ten counts. The chain employs TRBV2 and TRBJ2-7; D possibly uses TRBD1 or TRBD2 (6 bases each). CDR1 is SNHLY and CDR2 is FYNNEI in the germline V gene. V lost 10 bases and J lost 5, with 15 bases in between. There are 12 residues in the CDR3. The CDR3: CATGGGSDEQYF. CDR3 in DNA: TGTGCCACCGGAGGGGGGTCTGACGAGCAGTACTTC.

The V gene is TRBV18, the J gene TRBJ2-2; D perhaps matches TRBD1 (6 bases). Germline V CDR1 and CDR2: KGHSH, LQKENI. CDR3 size: 14 residues. V lost 4 bases and J lost 1, with 7 bases in between. The CDR3 loop reads CASSHRENTGELFF. The DNA for the CDR3 is TGTGCCAGCTCACACAGGGAGAACACCGGGGAGCTGTTTTTT.